The next 12 T cell receptor beta chains were all read from a single sample in a study of regulatory T cells in long-lasting Graves disease. Time point specified: persistent/refractory GD, antithyroid drugs over 5 years with positive TRAb. PBMC RNA was the source of the TCR library. Arm-PCR of CDR3 regions and iRepertoire HTBI primers were the basis on which TCR beta libraries were built. TCRdb fed the multiplex PCR reads into MiXCR, producing one record per CDR3 protein. Here the sample spans about 430,000 distinct CDR3 sequences, around 20% being singletons. Sample: peripheral blood mononuclear cells (PBMCs), taken when the disease was refractory, from a patient treated with antithyroid drugs. The receptor set was obtained from a female donor with Graves disease.

On this clonotype itself: Germline and junction disagree at one end, which may indicate a read error. V usage is TRBV13 and J usage is TRBJ1-3; 7 nucleotides match TRBD1. From germline, CDR1 is PRHDT and CDR2 FYEKMQ (reference sequence). There are 15 residues in the CDR3. CDR3 in DNA: TGTGCCAGCAGCATAGGACAGGACTCTGGAAACACCATATATTTT. Translating it yields CASSIGQDSGNTIYF. Variable domain in full (rest from reference TRBV13 and TRBJ1-3): AAGVIQSPRHLIKEKRETATLKCYPIPRHDTVYWYQQGPGQDPQFLISFYEKMQSDKGSIPDRFSAQQFSDYHSELNMSSLELGDSALYFCASSIGQDSGNTIYFGEGSWLTVV.

This clonotype is a singleton in its sample. This may be a read error: a much more frequent sequence differs by one nucleotide. The chain is built from TRBV28 and TRBJ2-7, with 8 bases lining up with TRBD2. V lost 4 bases, J lost 6 bases, and 11 bases stayed unmatched. In germline, CDR1 is MDHEN, CDR2 SYDVKM. The CDR3 spans 15 residues. Written as DNA, the CDR3 is TGTGCCAGCAGTTCTCCCACTAGCGGCGCCTGCGAGCAGTACTTC. It yields the protein CASSSPTSGACEQYF.

A few counts support this clonotype. This chain connects TRBV6-5 to TRBJ2-7; 12 bases are shared with TRBD2. The germline V gene encodes CDR1 MNHEY and CDR2 SVGAGI. After removal of 2 bases from V and 5 bases from J, the junction contained 7 bases not matched to a gene. There are 16 residues in the CDR3. The CDR3, as DNA: TGTGCCAGCAGTTACGCCCAGACTAGCGGGAGACACGAGCAGTACTTC. Its translation: CASSYAQTSGRHEQYF.

This clonotype has just a few counts. The V gene is TRBV19, the J gene TRBJ1-5; D uncertain. The CDR3 consists of 14 residues. The germline V gene encodes CDR1 LNHDA and CDR2 SQIVND (reference sequence). Trimming left V 6 bases short and J 10 bases short, with 19 bases between. The CDR3 loop reads CASSDPGLQFPQHF. In DNA form, the CDR3 reads TGTGCCAGTAGCGACCCTGGACTGCAATTCCCCCAGCATTTT.

This clonotype was seen more than once but under ten times. The chain joins TRBV28 to TRBJ2-2; 9 nucleotides line up with TRBD1. The CDR3 sequence is 15 residues long. The ends lost 2 bases at V and 5 bases at J; junction bases unmatched: 3. Germline V CDR1 and CDR2: MDHEN, SYDVKM. CDR3 coding DNA: TGTGCCAGCAGTTTAGGACAGGGGTGGACCGGGGAGCTGTTTTTT. It yields the protein CASSLGQGWTGELFF.

This chain connects TRBV29-1 to TRBJ2-1, with D possibly TRBD1 on 6 matching bases. The CDR3 extends over 12 amino acids. Trimming cost V 6 bases and J 7 bases, with 13 bases left between them. Germline loops: CDR1 SQVTM, CDR2 ANQGSEA. For the CDR3, the DNA is TGCAGCGTGAGGGGGAGAGGGAATGAGCAGTTCTTC. It specifies CSVRGRGNEQFF.

The chain uses TRBV28 and TRBJ2-5, with 13 bases matching TRBD2. CDR3 size: 15 residues. Trimming at V came to 6 bases and at J to 0 bases, leaving 1 base not matched to a gene. Germline V CDR1 and CDR2: MDHEN, SYDVKM. Here the CDR3 DNA reads TGTGCCAGCAGACTAGCGGGAGGGAACCAAGAGACCCAGTACTTC. It translates to CASRLAGGNQETQYF.

This clonotype turned up a few times. The V call is TRBV9, the J call TRBJ2-7, with D unresolved. CDR3 length: 13 amino acids. Germline V gene lookup returns CDR1 SGDLS and CDR2 YYNGEE. Trimming left V 3 bases short and J 2 bases short, with 9 bases between. In DNA, the CDR3 is TGTGCCAGCAGCGGAGACGCCACCTACGAGCAGTACTTC. It encodes CASSGDATYEQYF.

This clonotype was seen ten or more times. This rearrangement joins TRBV10-3 to TRBJ1-2, with TRBD1 matching 9 bases. V trimming: 3 bases; J trimming: 6 bases; junction bases outside the gene matches: 8. The germline CDR1 and CDR2 sequences are ENHRY and SYGVKD. The CDR3 covers 15 residues. This CDR3 reads CAISEPGTGMDGYTF. The CDR3 DNA follows: TGTGCCATCAGTGAACCCGGGACAGGGATGGATGGCTACACCTTC.

The V call is TRBV7-6, the J call TRBJ2-7, with 10 bases aligning to TRBD2. The CDR3 extends over 18 amino acids. Trimming took 1 base from V and 0 from J; bases not matched to a gene: 9. Germline V gives CDR1 SGHVS, CDR2 FNYEAQ. As DNA, the CDR3 is TGTGCCAGCAGCTTAGTCGTGTTAGGACTAGCGGACTCCTACGAGCAGTACTTC. Its protein is CASSLVVLGLADSYEQYF.

At least ten counts were recorded for this clonotype. The V call is TRBV12-3 or TRBV12-4, the J call TRBJ1-6, with 7 bases aligning to TRBD1. The CDR3 runs 18 residues. The J segment lost 1 base and the V segment lost 4 bases, leaving 10 bases of the junction unmatched. DNA of the CDR3: TGTGCCAGCAGTTACGACAGGGCCCCCGGATCCTATAATTCACCCCTCCACTTT. Amino acids: CASSYDRAPGSYNSPLHF.

The V and J genes are TRBV16 and TRBJ1-5, with unresolved D. This CDR3 spans 15 amino acids. V gave up 3 bases and J gave up 0 bases, with 9 bases separating them. Germline CDR1 and CDR2: KGHSY and FQNENV. The CDR3 loop reads CASSQAKGSNQPQHF. CDR3 coding DNA: TGTGCCAGCAGCCAGGCCAAGGGTAGCAATCAGCCCCAGCATTTT.